Presented here are 22 T cell receptor beta chains from one specimen sequenced in a study of T-cell reconstitution after alpha-beta-depleted transplantation in children. Preparation of the TCRbeta library used unique molecular identifiers. TCRdb re-derived calls from the PCR reads in MiXCR, one entry per CDR3 protein. The sample lists 350,000 to 400,000 distinct CDR3 sequences, 13% occurring once. Here the sequenced sample was PBMCs, taken from the stem cell graft. All receptors come from a human donor who donated a stem cell graft to a child with Fanconi anemia.

The V gene is TRBV4-3, the J gene TRBJ1-2, with 12 bases aligning to TRBD1. CDR3 length equals 14 residues. Germline-derived CDR1 and CDR2 are LGHNA and YSLEER. The trim removed 3 bases at V and 8 bases at J, leaving 4 bases unmatched. This CDR3 is CASSQGQGAKGYTF. CDR3 nucleotides: TGCGCCAGCAGCCAGGGACAGGGGGCGAAAGGCTACACCTTC.

This chain joins TRBV3-1 and TRBJ2-7; possibly TRBD2 for D (6 bases). Germline V CDR1 and CDR2: LGHDT, YNNKEL (reference sequence). The CDR3 runs 15 residues. V shed 4 bases and J shed 7 bases, with 20 bases lying between them. The CDR3 here is CASSPGPQEGSEQYF. The DNA of the CDR3 is TGTGCCAGCAGCCCTGGGCCCCAGGAGGGTTCAGAGCAGTACTTC.

Turning to this clonotype: At one end, the junction sequence differs from germline, possibly due to a read error. The genes are TRBV28 and TRBJ1-6; no clear D gene. The CDR3 runs 15 residues. Germline CDR1 reads MDHEN; CDR2 reads SYDVKM. Here the CDR3 DNA reads TGTGCCAGCACTTTAAAAGGACGGCTTAATTCACCCCTCCACTTT. It is translated as CASTLKGRLNSPLHF.

This clonotype was detected only a few times. The V and J genes are TRBV11-2 and TRBJ2-1; 11 nucleotides match TRBD2. The junction had 16 bases not matched to a gene; V was cut back by 6 bases and J by 0 bases. Germline CDR1 SGHAT, CDR2 FQNNGV. The CDR3 totals 20 residues. The CDR3 region is CASSRARGVAGGSSYNEQFF. In DNA form, the CDR3 reads TGTGCCAGCAGTCGGGCCAGGGGTGTAGCGGGGGGGAGCTCCTACAATGAGCAGTTCTTC.

Regarding this clonotype: This CDR3 fails to terminate in the conserved phenylalanine or tryptophan, so it likely reflects a read error. This sequence joins TRBV10-3 and TRBJ2-1; TRBD1 matches at 9 bases. This CDR3 comprises 17 residues. The germline CDR1 and CDR2 sequences are ENHRY and SYGVKD. J was trimmed by 0 bases and V by 6 bases; bases with no gene match: 9. Here the CDR3 DNA reads TGTGCCATCAGCCCGATTGGGACAGGGAGCTCCTACAATGAGCAGTTCTAC. Its protein is CAISPIGTGSSYNEQFY.

This chain uses TRBV4-3 with TRBJ2-3, with a tentative D call TRBD1 (5 bases). This CDR3 has 15 amino acids. Trimming removed 4 bases at V and 4 bases at J, with 15 bases between. Per germline, CDR1 LGHNA and CDR2 YSLEER. For the CDR3, the DNA is TGCGCCAGCAGCCCCCAGGGAAGCGTCGCAGATACGCAGTATTTT. Encoded protein: CASSPQGSVADTQYF.

This clonotype occurred many times. J is TRBJ2-2 and V is TRBV15; D gene uncertain. V lost 3 bases and J lost 4, with 3 bases in between. The CDR3 totals 12 residues. Germline V gives CDR1 LNHNV, CDR2 YYDKDF (reference sequence). The CDR3 DNA sequence: TGTGCCACCAGCAGGATCACCGGGGAGCTGTTTTTT. Amino acids: CATSRITGELFF.

The chain recombines TRBV7-8 with TRBJ1-3; D is ambiguous. Trimming pared 0 bases from V and 0 bases from J, leaving 9 bases between. Looked up from germline, CDR1 is SGHVS and CDR2 is FQNEAQ. This CDR3 comprises 16 residues. The CDR3 reads CASSLAEINSGNTIYF. The CDR3 DNA sequence: TGTGCCAGCAGCTTAGCAGAAATTAACTCTGGAAACACCATATATTTT.

The chain uses TRBV12-3 or TRBV12-4 and TRBJ1-2; TRBD1 matches at 8 bases. The V and J ends lost 1 base and 1 base, in that order; junction bases with no gene match: 5. The CDR3 contains 16 residues. The CDR3: CASSLGPRGHNYGYTF. The DNA of the CDR3 is TGTGCCAGCAGTTTAGGTCCCAGGGGGCATAACTATGGCTACACCTTC.

This clonotype was seen many times. The V gene is TRBV29-1, the J gene TRBJ2-2; D perhaps matches TRBD1 (6 bases). Germline values: CDR1 SQVTM, CDR2 ANQGSEA. Trimming removed 0 bases at V and 6 bases at J, with 20 bases between. CDR3 length: 17 residues. The CDR3 DNA follows: TGCAGCGTTGAAGATCCTGCTGGACTCAGGGGTTCCGGGGAGCTGTTTTTT. The encoded protein is CSVEDPAGLRGSGELFF.

This clonotype came up a few times. V gene TRBV6-1 combines with J gene TRBJ2-1; 7 positions match TRBD1. The CDR3 consists of 13 residues. The germline CDR1 and CDR2 sequences are MNHNS and SASEGT. Trimming cost V 5 bases and J 7 bases; bases outside gene matches: 5. CDR3 amino acids: CASSLTRGNEQFF. As DNA, the CDR3 is TGTGCCAGCAGTCTGACCAGGGGGAATGAGCAGTTCTTC.

This clonotype was counted between two and nine times. V is TRBV28 and J is TRBJ1-2; D perhaps matches TRBD1 (6 bases). Germline values: CDR1 MDHEN, CDR2 SYDVKM. The CDR3 contains 13 residues. Trimming shortened V by 3 bases and J by 4 bases, and 9 bases separated the two germline ends. The CDR3 DNA reads TGTGCCAGCAGTTTTCAGGGGACCTATGGCTACACCTTC. It encodes CASSFQGTYGYTF.

The J gene is TRBJ2-7, the V gene TRBV7-2; D is uncertain. Trimming removed 3 bases from V and 2 bases from J, with 8 bases in between. CDR1 SGHTA and CDR2 FQGNSA come from the germline V gene. The CDR3 loop spans 13 amino acids. The CDR3 nucleotides read TGTGCCAGCAGCTTTGGGGTTACCTACGAGCAGTACTTC. This codes for CASSFGVTYEQYF.

The table lists this clonotype with many counts. J is TRBJ2-1 and V is TRBV7-9; D is unclear. The CDR3 consists of 14 residues. Germline V gene data show CDR1 as SEHNR and CDR2 as FQNEAQ (reference sequence). Trimming shortened V by 7 bases and J by 0 bases, and 10 bases separated the two germline ends. The CDR3 spells CASTTINSYNEQFF. The CDR3 DNA sequence: TGTGCCAGCACCACGATTAACTCCTACAATGAGCAGTTCTTC.

The rearrangement uses TRBV29-1 and TRBJ2-7, with 7 nucleotides matching TRBD1. Germline trimming cut 5 bases from V and 3 bases from J; bases unmatched to any gene: 7. Germline V lookup: CDR1 SQVTM, CDR2 ANQGSEA. The CDR3 covers 13 residues. Here the CDR3 DNA reads TGCAGCGTTATCCAGACAGGGCACTACGAGCAGTACTTC. Translated, it gives CSVIQTGHYEQYF.

This clonotype has just a few counts. This sequence joins TRBV29-1 and TRBJ1-1; 9 positions agree with TRBD1. This CDR3 region has 12 residues. CDR1 SQVTM and CDR2 ANQGSEA come from the germline V gene. The trim removed 8 bases at V and 3 bases at J, leaving 4 bases unmatched. The CDR3, as DNA: TGCAGCTCTTGGGACAGGGACACTGAAGCTTTCTTT. It encodes CSSWDRDTEAFF. Based on the CDR3 plus reference TRBV29-1 and TRBJ1-1, the full variable domain is SAVISQKPSRDICQRGTSLTIQCQVDSQVTMMFWYRQQPGQSLTLIATANQGSEATYESGFVIDKFPISRPNLTFSTLTVSNMSPEDSSIYLCSSWDRDTEAFFGQGTRLTVV.

The genes are TRBV27 and TRBJ2-7, with 9 bases matching TRBD1. The germline gives CDR1 MNHEY, CDR2 SMNVEV (reference sequence). The CDR3 is 14 amino acids. With 2 bases clipped from V and 4 bases from J, the junction kept 3 bases outside the gene matches. CDR3 sequence reads: CASSLQQGAYEQYF. CDR3 DNA: TGTGCCAGCAGTTTACAACAGGGGGCTTACGAGCAGTACTTC.

This clonotype was found a few times. The gene calls are TRBV12-3 or TRBV12-4 and TRBJ2-1, with unresolved D. The length of the CDR3 is 14 residues. V lost 6 bases and J lost 0, with 9 bases in between. CDR3: CASSPRLSYNEQFF. The CDR3, as DNA: TGTGCCAGCAGCCCCCGACTCTCCTACAATGAGCAGTTCTTC.

This clonotype was seen a few times. This chain uses TRBV6-5 with TRBJ2-7, with 9 bases lining up with TRBD1. CDR3 length: 15 residues. Germline CDR1 and CDR2: MNHEY and SVGAGI. With V trimmed by 8 bases and J by 3 bases, 11 bases remained unmatched. The CDR3 DNA sequence: TGTGCCAGCGGACGAGACAGGGGGAGCTTCTACGAGCAGTACTTC. Its translation is CASGRDRGSFYEQYF.

CDR3 in amino acids: CASSPGQYYGYTF. The CDR3 nucleotides read TGTGCCAGCAGCCCTGGGCAGTACTATGGCTACACCTTC. The V gene is TRBV7-9, the J gene TRBJ1-2; D not certain. V lost 5 bases and J 3 bases, leaving 10 bases between the germline ends. Germline CDR1 reads SEHNR; CDR2 reads FQNEAQ (reference sequence). The CDR3 spans 13 residues.

This clonotype came up a few times. The V call is TRBV30, the J call TRBJ1-1; 8 positions match TRBD1. This CDR3 contains 14 residues. V lost 5 bases to trimming and J lost 1 base; unmatched junction nucleotides: 6. Germline V gives CDR1 GTSNPN, CDR2 SVGIG (reference sequence). CDR3 residues: CAWESGTGNTEAFF. The CDR3, as DNA: TGTGCCTGGGAATCCGGGACAGGGAACACTGAAGCTTTCTTT.

This clonotype has a handful of counts. The chain links TRBV12-5 to TRBJ2-5; D gene ambiguous. This CDR3 comprises 12 residues. CDR1 LGHNT and CDR2 FRNRAP come from the germline V gene. V gave up 2 bases and J gave up 0 bases, with 1 base separating them. CDR3 nucleotides: TGTGCTAGTGGTTTGTACCAAGAGACCCAGTACTTC. Residues: CASGLYQETQYF.